This is a list of T cell receptor beta chains from one sample in a study of T cells in Graves' hyperthyroidism and ophthalmopathy. One entry per CDR3 protein, called by TCRdb with MiXCR from the multiplex PCR reads. This table holds 730,000 or so distinct CDR3 sequences, under 20% found once. Sequenced: blood. The origin of the receptors is a woman between 50 and 59 years old with Graves' hyperthyroidism that later progressed to Graves' ophthalmopathy. Each CDR3 is given with its conserved first and last residue. The D gene is left open where the match is weak. The listing skips clone size in some rows; elsewhere it reads once, few, many or a size class.

TRBJ2-7,TRBV12-5,TRBD1,many,CASGTPHRGRGEQYF,TGTGCTAGTGGCACTCCACACAGGGGGCGCGGGGAGCAGTACTTC
TRBJ2-2,TRBV14,TRBD2,few,CASSGLRGDLNTGELFF,TGTGCCAGCAGCGGCCTGCGGGGGGACCTTAACACCGGGGAGCTGTTTTTT
TRBJ1-1,TRBV7-8,.,many,CASSWDGGQNLNTEAFF,TGTGCCAGCAGCTGGGACGGGGGGCAGAATCTGAACACTGAAGCTTTCTTT
TRBJ2-1,TRBV2,TRBD1,many,CASRRGPGGAGNEQFF,TGTGCCAGCAGGAGGGGGCCAGGGGGCGCTGGGAATGAGCAGTTCTTC
TRBJ2-3,TRBV13,.,.,CASSCVRTGLGTDTQYF,TGTGCCAGCAGCTGCGTCCGAACAGGGTTAGGGACAGATACGCAGTATTTT
TRBJ1-1,TRBV20-1,.,few,CSARDDLRAEAFF,TGCAGTGCTAGAGATGACTTACGGGCTGAAGCTTTCTTT
TRBJ1-1,TRBV12-3/TRBV12-4,.,.,CASSLSRVGAFF,TGTGCCAGCAGTTTATCACGGGTTGGGGCTTTCTTT
TRBJ2-1,TRBV5-4,.,few,CASSWVAQGGNEQFF,TGTGCCAGCAGCTGGGTTGCCCAGGGGGGGAATGAGCAGTTCTTC
TRBJ2-2,TRBV5-6,TRBD1,few,CASSHDRTGLTGELFF,TGTGCCAGCAGCCACGATAGGACAGGATTAACCGGGGAGCTGTTTTTT
TRBJ1-6,TRBV7-8,TRBD1,many,CASSLAAGGTSPLHF,TGTGCCAGCAGCTTAGCGGCAGGGGGCACGAGCCCCCTCCACTTT
TRBJ1-2,TRBV11-2,.,many,CASRPTVVYGYTF,TGTGCCAGCAGACCGACAGTCGTTTATGGCTACACCTTC
TRBJ1-2,TRBV11-2,.,many,CASSAGADYGYTF,TGTGCCAGCAGCGCGGGGGCGGACTATGGCTACACCTTC
TRBJ2-5,TRBV2,.,few,CASSSSVGETQYF,TGTGCCAGCAGTTCGTCCGTCGGAGAGACCCAGTACTTC
TRBJ2-7,TRBV27,TRBD2,many,CASSLSGGRNEQYF,TGTGCCAGCAGCCTAAGCGGGGGTCGCAACGAGCAGTACTTC
TRBJ1-2,TRBV27,.,many,CASSPTRWQGTANYGYTF,TGTGCCAGCAGCCCCACAAGGTGGCAGGGGACTGCTAACTATGGCTACACCTTC
TRBJ1-1,TRBV19,TRBD1,.,CASSMTGDLNTEAFF,TGTGCCAGTAGTATGACAGGGGATCTGAACACTGAAGCTTTCTTT
TRBJ1-4,TRBV29-1,TRBD1,.,CSVGTGDQAELFF,TGCAGCGTTGGTACAGGGGACCAGGCCGAACTGTTTTTT
TRBJ1-3,TRBV29-1,.,.,CSVEVRDPGNTIYF,TGCAGCGTTGAAGTGAGGGACCCTGGAAACACCATATATTTT
TRBJ1-2,TRBV27,.,.,CASSLSGGRNYGYTF,TGTGCCAGCAGTTTATCCGGCGGTCGGAACTATGGCTACACCTTC
TRBJ1-2,TRBV3-1,.,many,CASSVREEHGYTF,TGTGCCAGCAGCGTTCGGGAGGAGCATGGCTACACCTTC
TRBJ1-1,TRBV18,TRBD1,.,CASQMDREFITEAFF,TGTGCCAGCCAAATGGACAGGGAATTCATCACTGAAGCTTTCTTT
TRBJ1-5,TRBV7-8,.,few,CASSLVVLGDVGSQPQHF,TGTGCCAGCAGCTTAGTTGTTTTGGGGGACGTAGGCAGTCAGCCCCAGCATTTT
TRBJ1-1,TRBV5-8,.,many,CASSLIGKNTEAFF,TGTGCCAGCAGCTTGATAGGGAAAAACACTGAAGCTTTCTTT
TRBJ1-5,TRBV19,.,.,CASSISLVQPQHF,TGTGCCAGTAGTATCTCCCTTGTACAGCCCCAGCATTTT
TRBJ2-1,TRBV4-1,TRBD1,.,CASSQPGTGIYNEQFF,TGCGCCAGCAGCCAACCCGGGACAGGTATCTACAATGAGCAGTTCTTC
TRBJ2-1,TRBV10-3,TRBD1,once,CAITSGQPLDEQFF,TGTGCCATCACCTCGGGACAGCCTTTGGATGAGCAGTTCTTC
TRBJ1-3,TRBV6-5,.,few,CASSYRTGRITGNTIYF,TGTGCCAGCAGTTACCGGACGGGACGGATAACTGGAAACACCATATATTTT
TRBJ2-5,TRBV4-1,.,.,CASSIVQAKETQYF,TGCGCCAGCAGCATCGTCCAGGCGAAAGAGACCCAGTACTTC
TRBJ1-2,TRBV10-3,.,.,CAISGPGLAGYGYTF,TGTGCCATCAGTGGGCCCGGACTAGCGGGCTATGGCTACACCTTC
TRBJ2-7,TRBV6-6,.,many,CASSYTVDSSYEQYF,TGTGCCAGCAGTTACACCGTGGACAGTTCCTACGAGCAGTACTTC
TRBJ1-1,TRBV20-1,TRBD1,many,CSGPGQVNTEAFF,TGCAGTGGGCCGGGACAGGTGAACACTGAAGCTTTCTTT
TRBJ1-1,TRBV9,.,.,CASRAWGNTEAFF,TGTGCCAGCCGCGCGTGGGGGAACACTGAAGCTTTCTTT
TRBJ2-1,TRBV5-1,.,many,CASTLEVGTYNEQFF,TGCGCCAGCACTCTTGAGGTGGGAACCTACAATGAGCAGTTCTTC
TRBJ1-5,TRBV20-1,.,few,CSARAGQGHNQPQHF,TGCAGTGCTAGGGCGGGCCAGGGGCACAATCAGCCCCAGCATTTT
TRBJ2-3,TRBV7-2,.,many,CASSLKGPTPDTQYF,TGTGCCAGCAGCTTAAAGGGCCCGACCCCAGATACGCAGTATTTT
TRBJ1-5,TRBV19,.,.,CASRSLQGGNQPQHF,TGTGCCAGTAGATCGTTACAGGGCGGCAATCAGCCCCAGCATTTT
TRBJ2-5,TRBV12-3/TRBV12-4,.,few,CASSLIGRRQETQYF,TGCGCCAGCAGTTTAATAGGCAGGCGCCAAGAGACCCAGTACTTC
TRBJ2-3,TRBV6-1,.,.,CASRRQRDTQYF,TGTGCCAGCAGGAGACAGAGAGATACGCAGTATTTT
TRBJ1-5,TRBV12-3/TRBV12-4,TRBD1,many,CASRRQGGQPQHF,TGTGCCAGCAGACGACAGGGAGGACAGCCCCAGCATTTT